This record covers a single TCR beta chain. Its antigen is currently unknown. The source of the sample is a study of post-analysis software for immune sequencing data. Unique molecular identifiers tagged the TCR beta cDNA libraries. cDNA molecules numbering roughly 0.5 million came from approximately 0.91 to 9.4 million T cells. TCRdb reprocessed the PCR reads with MiXCR, giving one entry per CDR3 protein. The sample includes hundreds of thousands of distinct CDR3 sequences, 40% to 55% seen only once; the top ten take 9.5% to 13%. The V gene's germline CDR1 is ENHRY and CDR2 SYGVKD. This CDR3 region has 14 residues. With 3 bases clipped from V and 9 bases from J, the junction kept 8 bases outside the gene matches. General study findings and limits: Patients showed TRBV5-6, TRBV5-1 and TRBV20-1 among four to six TRBV segments more frequent than in controls.

V is TRBV10-3 and J is TRBJ1-2; 9 bases fit TRBD1. The clonotype comes from a girl under 18 with multiple sclerosis. The material sequenced was blood. CDR3 in amino acids: CAISDLQGARSYTF. Here the CDR3 DNA reads TGTGCCATCAGTGATCTACAGGGGGCAAGGAGCTACACCTTC.